This T cell receptor (beta chain) was captured in a study of blood T cell repertoires in COVID-19. The method was immunoSEQ multiplex PCR; TCRdb's version includes in-frame clones alone and lacks a portion of them. The data contain about 220,000 clones, 80% to 90% of them seen just once; the ten biggest clones take up under 15%. The receptor's source is a woman between 50 and 59 years old with acute COVID-19. Sample: PBMCs or T cells enriched from blood (not recorded which).

The CDR3 here is CASSLSGSYNEQFF. CDR3 sequence (DNA): TGTGCCAGCAGCTTAAGCGGGAGTTACAATGAGCAGTTCTTC. V is TRBV11-1 and J is TRBJ2-1; 8 positions agree with TRBD2. The CDR3 spans 14 residues. J gave up 4 bases and V 2 bases, and 1 base lay outside the gene matches. The V gene's germline CDR1 is SGHAT and CDR2 FQDESV (reference sequence). The variable domain in full, completed from reference TRBV11-1 and TRBJ2-1, reads EAEVAQSPRYKITEKSQAVAFWCDPISGHATLYWYRQILGQGPELLVQFQDESVVDDSQLPKDRFSAERLKGVDSTLKIQPAELGDSAMYLCASSLSGSYNEQFFGPGTRLTVL.